These 15 T cell receptor beta chains originate from one sample sequenced in a study of blood T cells in healthy people across ages. It was with a sample-barcoded 5' primer and a J-beta primer mix that a second PCR of roughly 7 to 12 cycles was run. TCRdb processed the 5' RACE reads anew with MiXCR; each CDR3 protein has one entry. This table has roughly 1,500,000 distinct CDR3 sequences, about 31% appearing once. Material for sequencing was blood. The source is a woman aged 25 to 45 in good health.

As for this clonotype: This may be a read error, as it is one base from a much larger clone. The chain recombines TRBV4-2 with TRBJ2-5; possibly TRBD1 for D (5 bases). The CDR3 covers 13 residues. Germline V lookup: CDR1 LGHNA, CDR2 YNFKEQ. This CDR3 is CASSRGQGETLYF. DNA for the CDR3: TGTGCCAGCAGCCGCGGACAAGGAGAGACCCTGTACTTC.

The chain recombines TRBV27 with TRBJ2-1; 11 bases line up with TRBD2. J gave up 4 bases and V 5 bases, and 13 bases lay outside the gene matches. Germline lookup yields CDR1 MNHEY and CDR2 SMNVEV (reference sequence). This CDR3 spans 18 amino acids. In nucleotides, the CDR3 is TGTGCCAGCAGTCCCCGACTAGCGGGGATAGGGTCATACAATGAGCAGTTCTTC. This translates into CASSPRLAGIGSYNEQFF.

The sample holds a few counts of this clonotype. This chain connects TRBV29-1 to TRBJ2-6; D gene unclear. The CDR3 sequence is 16 residues long. The germline V and J ends were trimmed by 0 bases and 0 bases, with 9 bases remaining between them. From germline, CDR1 is SQVTM and CDR2 ANQGSEA. CDR3 nucleotides: TGCAGCGTTGAAGATCGGCAGCTCTCTGGGGCCAACGTCCTGACTTTC. Its protein product is CSVEDRQLSGANVLTF.

The chain carries TRBV3-1 and TRBJ1-2, with 9 bases lining up with TRBD1. Germline values: CDR1 LGHDT, CDR2 YNNKEL (reference sequence). This CDR3 region has 16 residues. V was clipped by 0 bases and J by 2 bases; unmatched bases: 4. Here the CDR3 DNA reads TGTGCCAGCAGCCAAGAATGGACAGGGGCGAACTATGGCTACACCTTC. This sequence encodes CASSQEWTGANYGYTF.

V is TRBV6-2 or TRBV6-3 and J is TRBJ1-2; weak D call: TRBD1 (6 bases). This CDR3 has 15 amino acids. Germline CDR1 and CDR2: MNHEY and SVGEGT. V shed 6 bases and J shed 4 bases, with 18 bases lying between them. The CDR3 DNA reads TGTGCCAGCAGATCCACCCACAGGGACCTCTATGGCTACACCTTC. Translating gives CASRSTHRDLYGYTF.

This clonotype was counted a few times. The rearrangement joins TRBV4-1 to TRBJ1-1; 7 bases map to TRBD1. CDR1 is MGHRA and CDR2 is YSYEKL in the germline V gene. V lost 3 bases, J lost 3 bases, and 4 bases stayed unmatched. The CDR3 has 14 amino acids. The CDR3 is CASSHAGQDTEAFF. CDR3 nucleotides: TGCGCCAGCAGCCATGCAGGACAGGACACTGAAGCTTTCTTT.

This clonotype has just a few counts. The V and J genes are TRBV6-1 and TRBJ2-7, with 10 bases fitting TRBD1. The CDR3 extends over 16 amino acids. V lost 1 base, J lost 2 bases, and 5 bases stayed unmatched. CDR1 MNHNS and CDR2 SASEGT come from the germline V gene. CDR3 loop: CASSEGRGQGTYEQYF. Here the CDR3 DNA reads TGTGCCAGCAGTGAAGGGCGGGGACAGGGGACCTACGAGCAGTACTTC.

This rearrangement joins TRBV4-1 to TRBJ1-5; 10 bases fit TRBD1. Germline V CDR1 and CDR2: MGHRA, YSYEKL. V lost 4 bases, J lost 6 bases, and 6 bases stayed unmatched. The CDR3 spans 15 residues. The CDR3, as DNA: TGCGCCAGCAGCCCACTAGACAGGGGGCTTCAGCCCCAGCATTTT. Translating it yields CASSPLDRGLQPQHF.

The chain uses TRBV20-1 and TRBJ2-1, with TRBD2 identical over 9 bases. The V and J ends lost 6 bases and 5 bases, in that order; junction bases with no gene match: 8. Germline values: CDR1 DFQATT, CDR2 SNEGSKA (reference sequence). CDR3 length: 14 residues. The CDR3 reads CSARLAGRDNEQFF. The CDR3 nucleotides are TGCAGTGCCCGTCTAGCGGGAAGAGACAATGAGCAGTTCTTC.

This clonotype has a handful of counts. This chain links TRBV29-1 with TRBJ2-2; 7 bases are a match to TRBD2. The CDR3 contains 14 residues. Germline V gives CDR1 SQVTM, CDR2 ANQGSEA. V dropped 4 bases and J dropped 5; count of bases not matched to a gene: 7. The CDR3 spells CSVGGGSATGELFF. The CDR3 DNA sequence: TGCAGCGTTGGGGGCGGGAGCGCGACCGGGGAGCTGTTTTTT.

This clonotype was recorded a few times. V gene TRBV20-1 combines with J gene TRBJ2-7, with 7 nucleotides matching TRBD1. The V gene's germline CDR1 is DFQATT and CDR2 SNEGSKA (reference sequence). The trim removed 5 bases at V and 3 bases at J, leaving 7 bases unmatched. CDR3 length equals 13 residues. CDR3 residues: CSASSGTDYEQYF. The CDR3 bases are TGCAGTGCTTCTTCCGGGACAGACTACGAGCAGTACTTC.

This clonotype was recorded a few times. The chain combines TRBV28 with TRBJ2-5; perhaps D is TRBD1 or TRBD2 (5 bases each). Trimming pared 5 bases from V and 5 bases from J, leaving 18 bases between. The CDR3 is made up of 15 amino acids. Germline V CDR1 and CDR2: MDHEN, SYDVKM. This CDR3 reads CASSNRLSGTETQYF. As DNA, the CDR3 is TGTGCCAGCAGTAACCGACTAAGTGGGACCGAGACCCAGTACTTC.

The chain links TRBV5-1 to TRBJ1-2, with no clear D. CDR1 is SGHRS and CDR2 is YFSETQ in the germline V gene. V was shortened by 2 bases and J by 4 bases, with 12 bases between the two germline ends. The CDR3 contains 14 residues. CDR3: CASSFEGPSYGYTF. CDR3 nucleotide sequence: TGCGCCAGCAGCTTTGAGGGCCCGAGCTATGGCTACACCTTC. Looking up the rest from reference TRBV5-1 and TRBJ1-2 gives the full variable domain: KAGVTQTPRYLIKTRGQQVTLSCSPISGHRSVSWYQQTPGQGLQFLFEYFSETQRNKGNFPGRFSGRQFSNSRSEMNVSTLELGDSALYLCASSFEGPSYGYTFGSGTRLTVV.

This clonotype was picked up many times. This rearrangement joins TRBV7-9 to TRBJ2-5; D gene unclear. This CDR3 spans 14 amino acids. CDR1 SEHNR and CDR2 FQNEAQ come from the germline V gene (reference sequence). V was clipped by 6 bases and J by 5 bases, with 16 bases between them. The CDR3 nucleotides are TGTGCCAGCAGTTCCGGGCAGGCGTTCGAGACCCAGTACTTC. The encoded protein is CASSSGQAFETQYF.

This clonotype was seen repeatedly, ten times or more. V gene TRBV29-1 combines with J gene TRBJ2-7; 10 bases are shared with TRBD2. The germline gives CDR1 SQVTM, CDR2 ANQGSEA. J gave up 5 bases and V 0 bases, and 10 bases lay outside the gene matches. The CDR3 contains 16 residues. The CDR3 here is CSVEDRQREGPHEQYF. DNA of the CDR3: TGCAGCGTTGAAGATCGGCAGCGGGAGGGCCCGCACGAGCAGTACTTC.